A selection of T cell receptor beta chains follows, all from one sample in a study of T cells in Graves' hyperthyroidism and ophthalmopathy. In TCRdb, the multiplex PCR reads were re-called with MiXCR into one record per CDR3 protein. Of approximately 570,000 distinct CDR3 sequences in the sample, around 20% were seen once. Material for sequencing was blood. These receptors were taken from a middle-aged man with Graves' ophthalmopathy. The CDR3 runs from the conserved cysteine through the conserved F or W. The order of the fields is clone size, J gene, CDR3 length, D gene, V gene, CDR3 DNA, CDR3 protein. D genes are given only for firm matches. A clone size is listed for some rows: how often the clone was seen (once, few, many), or a class if it is expanded.

>-|TRBJ2-3|18|-|TRBV19
TGTGCCAGTAGTATAATCCCCAGGGGAGCGGCCAGCACAGATACGCAGTATTTT
CASSIIPRGAASTDTQYF
>many|TRBJ2-5|14|TRBD1|TRBV7-9
TGTGCCAGCAGCCCCGGGACAGTGGGGGAGACCCAGTACTTC
CASSPGTVGETQYF
>many|TRBJ2-1|20|TRBD2|TRBV27
TGTGCCAGCAAAGACTACGGGACTAGCGGGAGAATAAGGAAAAACAATGAGCAGTTCTTC
CASKDYGTSGRIRKNNEQFF
>many|TRBJ2-7|12|TRBD2|TRBV2
TGTGCCCTCCGGGGGGGGTCCTACGAGCAGTACTTC
CALRGGSYEQYF
>-|TRBJ1-3|14|-|TRBV18
TGTGCCAGCTCACCAGGGGCAAGCGTGGACACCATATATTTT
CASSPGASVDTIYF
>-|TRBJ1-3|11|-|TRBV29-1
TGCAGCGTGGATAGGGGAAACACCATATATTTT
CSVDRGNTIYF
>-|TRBJ1-1|17|-|TRBV7-8
TGTGCCAGCAGCTTAGGGAGGTTCGGCAGAAGGAACACTGAAGCTTTCTTT
CASSLGRFGRRNTEAFF
>many|TRBJ1-6|13|-|TRBV7-8
TGTGCCAGCAGCTCCTTAGCTAATTCACCCCTCCACTTT
CASSSLANSPLHF
>few|TRBJ2-7|17|-|TRBV15
TGTGCCACCAGCAGAGATAGAGGGGTCAGGGCCCCAAGCGAGCAGTACTTC
CATSRDRGVRAPSEQYF
>-|TRBJ2-1|15|-|TRBV12-3/TRBV12-4
TGTGCCAGCAGTGGGGGGTGGGGGGGGCGGGTTGAGCAGTTCTTC
CASSGGWGGRVEQFF
>many|TRBJ1-5|15|-|TRBV7-2
TGTGCCAGCAGCCCCTTTAAGGGGGGCAATCAGCCCCAGCATTTT
CASSPFKGGNQPQHF
>many|TRBJ2-5|15|TRBD2|TRBV7-3
TGTGCCAGCAGCCTAAGCGGGGGGGCAGTTGAGACCCAGTACTTC
CASSLSGGAVETQYF
>-|TRBJ1-1|13|-|TRBV12-3/TRBV12-4
TGTGCCAGCAGTCCGCCCCGGGACACTGAAGCTTTCTTT
CASSPPRDTEAFF
>many|TRBJ1-4|14|TRBD1|TRBV3-1
TGTGCCAGCAGCCTCGGGACAGTGGATAAAAAACTGTTTTTT
CASSLGTVDKKLFF
>few|TRBJ1-1|16|-|TRBV2
TGTGCCAGCAGCCTAGTAGCAGGAATAATGAACACTGAAGCTTTCTTT
CASSLVAGIMNTEAFF
>few|TRBJ1-5|15|-|TRBV19
TGTGCCAGTAGTATAGTACGCCTTAGCAATCAGCCCCAGCATTTT
CASSIVRLSNQPQHF
>-|TRBJ2-7|12|-|TRBV6-2/TRBV6-3
TGTGCCAGCAGTTACGGACACGTCGAGCAGTACTTC
CASSYGHVEQYF
>few|TRBJ2-1|13|-|TRBV7-8
TGTGCCAGCAGCCGCGACAGGCACAATGAGCAGTTCTTC
CASSRDRHNEQFF
>-|TRBJ1-6|13|-|TRBV29-1
TGCAGCGTTGCCGAGGGTTGGGGTTCACCCCTCCACTTT
CSVAEGWGSPLHF
>few|TRBJ2-7|15|TRBD1|TRBV6-1
TGTGCCAGCAGTTCATCACCGGGACAGACCTACGAGCAGTACTTC
CASSSSPGQTYEQYF
>many|TRBJ2-2|13|TRBD2|TRBV2
TGTGCCAGAAGGGACTACCGCACCGGGGAGCTGTTTTTT
CARRDYRTGELFF
>few|TRBJ2-1|17|TRBD1|TRBV13
TGTGCCAGCACGACACTGACAGGGCCAAGCTCCTACAATGAGCAGTTCTTC
CASTTLTGPSSYNEQFF
>-|TRBJ1-2|15|TRBD1|TRBV7-8
TGTGCCAGCAGCTTAAGGGACAGGGCCGTCTATGGCTACACCTTC
CASSLRDRAVYGYTF
>few|TRBJ2-3|12|-|TRBV13
TGTGCCAGCAGCTTGGGAGAAGATACGCAGTATTTT
CASSLGEDTQYF
>many|TRBJ2-2|15|-|TRBV7-3
TGTGCCAGCAGCTCTAGGACGCGAAACACCGGGGAGCTGTTTTTT
CASSSRTRNTGELFF
>few|TRBJ2-7|12|-|TRBV5-1
TGCGCCAGCAGCTTAGACATGTACGAGCAGTACTTC
CASSLDMYEQYF
>-|TRBJ2-3|14|-|TRBV18
TGTGCCAGTCAACAGGGTCGAGGCGCAGATACGCAGTATTTT
CASQQGRGADTQYF
>-|TRBJ2-1|14|TRBD2|TRBV6-1
TGTGCCAGCAGCGAGGGACTAGGTGCGGGCGAGCAGTTCTTC
CASSEGLGAGEQFF
>-|TRBJ1-1|14|-|TRBV9
TGTGCCAGCAGCGTAGCTCTGGGGGGTACTGAAGCTTTCTTT
CASSVALGGTEAFF
>few|TRBJ2-5|13|-|TRBV2
TGTGCCAGCAGAAGAGACTGGCAAGAGACCCAGTACTTC
CASRRDWQETQYF
>-|TRBJ1-1|18|-|TRBV6-2/TRBV6-3
TGTGCCAGCAGTTACTCGTCACTAACAGGCCCTATGAACACTGAAGCTTTCTTT
CASSYSSLTGPMNTEAFF
>few|TRBJ2-7|16|TRBD2|TRBV20-1
TGCAGTGCCACTAGCGGGGGGGGCCCGAGCTCCTACGAGCAGTACTTC
CSATSGGGPSSYEQYF
>few|TRBJ2-1|13|-|TRBV27
TGTGCCAGCATGAGGCTAGCCGACAATGAGCAGTTCTTC
CASMRLADNEQFF
>-|TRBJ1-5|13|-|TRBV20-1
TGCAGTGCTAGTGGGCAGGCGAACCAGCCCCAGCATTTT
CSASGQANQPQHF
>-|TRBJ2-2|15|-|TRBV6-1
TGTGCCAGCAGTGCAGCCCTCAGGAGGACCGGGGAGCTGTTTTTT
CASSAALRRTGELFF
>few|TRBJ2-1|19|TRBD2|TRBV9
TGTGCCAGCAGCCCCCCCGGGTTTGGGAGCGGGAGTGGAGGGGATGAGCAGTTCTTC
CASSPPGFGSGSGGDEQFF
>-|TRBJ2-1|17|TRBD2|TRBV5-5
TGTGCCAGCAGCTGGGGACTAGCGGGAGGATCCGTGGGGGAGCAGTTCTTC
CASSWGLAGGSVGEQFF